This TCR beta chain was recovered during a study of T cell repertoires in cytomegalovirus infection. Study-wide context: Based on public TCR beta signatures, there were indications of CMV infection and of a matching HLA type.

Study-wide findings and caveats: Within the response measured ex vivo, HLA-C-restricted CMV-specific TCR beta clonotypes were dominant. The cumulative frequency of public TCR beta families distinguished individuals who carried CMV together with the relevant HLA.

This clonotype was counted a few times. The antigen is not known. From the reads, TCRdb called clonotypes with MiXCR, one entry per CDR3 protein. This table has 450,000 to 600,000 distinct CDR3 sequences, approximately 10% appearing once. CDR1 is SGHAT and CDR2 is FQNNGV in the germline V gene. V was trimmed by 5 bases and J by 4 bases, leaving 11 bases between them. The CDR3 contains 13 residues. The sequencing sample was made of PBMCs. The chain links TRBV11-2 to TRBJ1-1; D is ambiguous. This receptor was taken from a human donor in good health (CMV status not recorded). Some clones in this sample may be carry-over from other donors' samples. CDR3 region: CASSIGRFTEAFF. CDR3 bases: TGTGCCAGCAGCATAGGACGGTTCACTGAAGCTTTCTTT.